This T cell receptor (beta chain) comes out of a study of early T cells in non-severe SARS-CoV-2 infection (dated by TCRdb to about 2021). Context from the whole study: TCR sequencing used bulk RNA from unsorted whole blood, so alpha and beta chains could not be paired.

Receptor libraries were prepared by 5' RACE. TCRdb names NextSeq 500 as the instrument used. Unique molecular identifiers were attached to individual cDNA molecules in the TCR library protocol so that sequencing error and PCR bias could be corrected. TCR alpha and beta chains were both sequenced, and the abundances of alpha and beta sequences in each sample were closely correlated with each other. Per the original workflow: Decombinator V4 was used to perform V gene, J gene and CDR3 annotation of TCR sequences. TCRs were defined as expanded if a significant change between any two time points was detected under a Poisson model with p below 0.0001. Abundances of TCRs were expressed as counts per million after normalisation to the total number of TCRs sequenced in each sample. TRAV1-2 paired with TRAJ12, TRAJ20 or TRAJ33 defined MAIT TCRs, while TRAV10 paired with TRAJ18 defined iNKT TCRs. VDJdb, accessed 1 November 2021, was searched for CMV, EBV and SARS-CoV-2 annotated TCRs, with TCRs annotated for multiple antigens excluded. TCRdb itself trimmed the public reads at Q25 with fastp, ran MiXCR and retained productive beta chains. Each CDR3 protein gets just one entry, which takes the most common genes and DNA from the rows behind it. What appears here as the V and J calls and clone size reflects TCRdb's work, not the paper's. The sample records 64,000 or so distinct CDR3 sequences, around 11% of which are singletons. The top ten clones comprise less than 3.5% of the sample.

Points on this clonotype: The clone's antigen remains unknown. No per-base quality is available; no much larger clone lies one base away.

The study was a case-control design nested within a healthcare worker cohort in London, UK, with weekly nasopharyngeal swab PCR tests and blood sampling. Healthcare workers were recruited between 23 and 31 March 2020, during the week of the UK lockdown, and were followed weekly for up to about 16 weeks. What the study reported, not specific to this receptor: Matching against VDJdb was skewed toward anti-spike CD8 responses, likely underestimated virus-specific expansions, and missed private and CD4 specificities.

For this chain, trimming is 5 bases at the V end and 6 bases at the J end, and the number of junction bases without a gene match is 13. Via the germline V gene, CDR1 is SGHAT and CDR2 FQNNGV. From the cysteine up to the phenylalanine, the CDR3 has a length of 16 residues. The DNA shown is the 48-base CDR3, in frame from base 1. The receptor chain draws on TRBV11-2 and TRBJ1-2; 9 central bases correspond to TRBD1. Material: whole blood, obtained at baseline. This clonotype was obtained from an adult who was a healthcare worker with PCR-confirmed SARS-CoV-2 infection or an uninfected control (not recorded which). CDR3 reads: CASSPRGGTGNDGYTF. In nucleotide form, the sequence is TGTGCCAGCAGCCCAAGGGGCGGGACAGGGAACGATGGCTACACCTTC.